The present T cell receptor beta chain was sequenced within a study of CD8 T cells in ankylosing spondylitis. General study results and limits: Blood of patients with ankylosing spondylitis appeared to be characterized by a TCR beta motif of about eight highly homologous variants. Reportedly, significant enrichment of disease-linked clones occurred in matched ankylosing spondylitis synovial fluid.

The length of the CDR3 is 16 residues. The V gene lost 4 bases and the J gene lost 6 bases, with 20 bases spanning the gap. Germline V CDR1 and CDR2: SGHDT, YYEEEE. Note on this clonotype: The antigen is unknown.

TCRdb itself ran the 5' RACE reads through MiXCR, one entry per CDR3 protein. This table has 390,000 or so distinct CDR3 sequences, around 22% appearing once. This TCR was sampled from a male donor with ankylosing spondylitis. Source material: blood, either unsorted or a sorted T cell fraction (not recorded which). This sequence joins TRBV5-6 and TRBJ2-1; possible D gene TRBD1, 5 bases. The CDR3 region is CASSIGAFSSLNEQFF. The CDR3 DNA reads TGTGCCAGCAGCATAGGGGCCTTCTCGTCGCTCAATGAGCAGTTCTTC.